These 21 T cell receptor beta chains share one sample of origin, sequenced in a study of T cell repertoires in cytomegalovirus infection. Each CDR3 protein is one row after TCRdb ran MiXCR on the reads. This sample has roughly 300,000 distinct CDR3 sequences; approximately 9.5% occur once, and the top ten carry around 4.1%. Sequencing input: PBMCs. The receptors here all came from a human donor in good health (CMV status not recorded). Some clones in this sample may be carry-over from other donors' samples.

This clonotype was recorded once. This chain uses TRBV27 with TRBJ2-3; a possible D gene is TRBD1 (5 bases). The V end lost 4 bases, the J end lost 2 bases, and 10 bases lay between the germline ends. Germline CDR1 MNHEY, CDR2 SMNVEV (reference sequence). The CDR3 is 14 amino acids. The CDR3 protein is CASSSPRATDTQYF. The CDR3 DNA reads TGTGCCAGCAGTTCGCCCAGGGCCACAGATACGCAGTATTTT.

This clonotype showed up just a few times. V gene TRBV14 combines with J gene TRBJ2-1, with D perhaps TRBD2 (6 bases). The germline V gene has CDR1 SGHDN and CDR2 FVKESK. This CDR3 has 15 residues. V was clipped by 0 bases and J by 3 bases, with 9 bases between them. The CDR3 loop reads CASSQEWRDYNEQFF. The CDR3 nucleotides are TGTGCCAGCAGCCAAGAGTGGAGGGACTACAATGAGCAGTTCTTC.

The V gene is TRBV20-1, the J gene TRBJ2-3, with 7 bases matching TRBD2. Per the germline V gene, CDR1 is DFQATT and CDR2 is SNEGSKA (reference sequence). The V segment lost 1 base and the J segment 1 base; nucleotides outside the gene matches: 8. The CDR3 is 16 amino acids. The CDR3 here is CSARVGGLAGTDTQYF. The CDR3 DNA reads as TGCAGTGCTAGAGTTGGCGGGCTAGCGGGCACAGATACGCAGTATTTT.

This chain joins TRBV11-3 and TRBJ2-6, with D uncertain. V gave up 3 bases and J gave up 0 bases, with 12 bases separating them. This CDR3 region has 17 residues. Germline V gene sequence: CDR1 SGHNT, CDR2 YENEEA. Here the CDR3 reads CASSFLGGVSGANVLTF. CDR3 coding DNA: TGTGCCAGCAGCTTCCTTGGCGGAGTCTCTGGGGCCAACGTCCTGACTTTC.

This clonotype was counted many times. The chain uses TRBV7-2 and TRBJ1-6; a weak D match, TRBD1 (5 bases). Trimming left V 5 bases short and J 4 bases short, with 15 bases between. CDR1 is SGHTA and CDR2 is FQGNSA in the germline V gene. CDR3 size: 16 residues. CDR3 region: CASSLRDGSYNSPLHF. CDR3 nucleotides: TGTGCCAGCAGCCTAAGGGACGGATCGTATAATTCACCCCTCCACTTT.

This clonotype appeared a few times. The chain has TRBV7-6 and TRBJ1-1, with TRBD1 matching over 8 bases. Germline-derived CDR1 and CDR2 are SGHVS and FNYEAQ. The CDR3 runs 17 residues. V was clipped by 3 bases and J by 1 base; unmatched bases: 10. The CDR3 loop is CASSFDRGGGQNTEAFF. DNA for the CDR3: TGTGCCAGCAGCTTTGACAGGGGAGGAGGACAGAACACTGAAGCTTTCTTT.

This clonotype was seen a few times. This chain connects TRBV30 to TRBJ1-1; TRBD1 agrees at 7 bases. Germline trimming cut 3 bases from V and 5 bases from J; bases unmatched to any gene: 6. The germline V gene has CDR1 GTSNPN and CDR2 SVGIG (reference sequence). CDR3 size: 13 residues. The CDR3 nucleotides read TGTGCCTGGAGACAGGGGATGGTTACTGAAGCTTTCTTT. Translation: CAWRQGMVTEAFF.

This clonotype was counted only a few times. This chain links TRBV7-9 with TRBJ2-1; 7 bases align to TRBD2. Germline V lookup: CDR1 SEHNR, CDR2 FQNEAQ (reference sequence). The CDR3 totals 15 residues. Trimming took 1 base from V and 5 from J; bases not matched to a gene: 5. The CDR3 DNA is TGTGCCAGCAGCTTAGTTGGGGGGACTAACAATGAGCAGTTCTTC. Translated: CASSLVGGTNNEQFF.

The table lists this clonotype with many counts. The chain uses TRBV27 and TRBJ2-3; maybe TRBD2 (6 bases). Per germline, CDR1 MNHEY and CDR2 SMNVEV (reference sequence). The CDR3 is 13 residues long. V gave up 5 bases and J gave up 2 bases, with 8 bases separating them. As DNA, the CDR3 is TGTGCCAGCAGTGGGGGGACCACAGATACGCAGTATTTT. This sequence encodes CASSGGTTDTQYF.

In regard to this clonotype: This could be a read error, since a much larger clone is one nucleotide away. The chain couples TRBV7-9 to TRBJ2-1; 8 nucleotides line up with TRBD2. CDR3 length equals 16 residues. Per germline, CDR1 SEHNR and CDR2 FQNEAQ (reference sequence). As DNA, the CDR3 is TGTGACAGCAGCTACCAACCGGGACTAGAATACAATGAGCAGTTCTTC. Translated: CDSSYQPGLEYNEQFF.

This clonotype showed up many times. The CDR3 is CASSKWVAGDWRNEQFF. The CDR3 DNA sequence: TGTGCCAGCAGCAAGTGGGTGGCGGGAGACTGGCGGAATGAGCAGTTCTTC. This sequence joins TRBV7-2 and TRBJ2-1, with 7 bases lining up with TRBD2. Germline lookup yields CDR1 SGHTA and CDR2 FQGNSA. The V gene end was trimmed by 5 bases and the J gene end by 7 bases; junction bases not matched to a gene: 17. The CDR3 has 17 amino acids.

This clonotype was counted a few times. The J gene is TRBJ2-2, the V gene TRBV28; 10 bases agree with TRBD2. After removal of 5 bases from V and 5 bases from J, the junction contained 2 bases not matched to a gene. This CDR3 spans 14 amino acids. Germline CDR1 is MDHEN and CDR2 is SYDVKM. The CDR3 protein is CASSASGSTGELFF. CDR3 DNA: TGTGCCAGCAGTGCTAGCGGGAGTACCGGGGAGCTGTTTTTT. Complete variable domain (other parts from reference TRBV28 and TRBJ2-2): DVKVTQSSRYLVKRTGEKVFLECVQDMDHENMFWYRQDPGLGLRLIYFSYDVKMKEKGDIPEGYSVSREKKERFSLILESASTNQTSMYLCASSASGSTGELFFGEGSRLTVL.

The rearrangement joins TRBV6-1 to TRBJ1-5, with no clear D. Germline values: CDR1 MNHNS, CDR2 SASEGT. This CDR3 has 13 amino acids. V was clipped by 2 bases and J by 5 bases, with 7 bases between them. The CDR3 nucleotides are TGTGCCAGCAGTGAAACCACGTATCAGCCCCAGCATTTT. It specifies CASSETTYQPQHF.

This clonotype was found a few times. The rearrangement uses TRBV7-9 and TRBJ1-1; D is unclear. The CDR3 consists of 15 residues. V gave up 6 bases and J gave up 1 base, with 15 bases separating them. Germline V CDR1 and CDR2: SEHNR, FQNEAQ (reference sequence). The CDR3 is CASRRTLSENTEAFF. The CDR3 DNA is TGTGCCAGCAGACGAACTCTAAGTGAGAACACTGAAGCTTTCTTT. The whole variable domain, remainder taken from reference TRBV7-9 and TRBJ1-1, is DTGVSQNPRHKITKRGQNVTFRCDPISEHNRLYWYRQTLGQGPEFLTYFQNEAQLEKSRLLSDRFSAERPKGSFSTLEIQRTEQGDSAMYLCASRRTLSENTEAFFGQGTRLTVV.

The chain couples TRBV12-3 or TRBV12-4 to TRBJ1-1; possibly TRBD1 for D (5 bases). Trimming cost V 7 bases and J 6 bases, with 15 bases left between them. The CDR3 has 13 amino acids. CDR3 sequence: CASKGRVVAEAFF. The CDR3 DNA sequence: TGTGCCAGCAAGGGCAGGGTGGTGGCTGAAGCTTTCTTT.

This clonotype was seen a few times. This chain connects TRBV28 to TRBJ1-2; D remains ambiguous. The ends were cut back, 8 bases at V and 4 bases at J, with 11 bases in the middle. The V gene's germline CDR1 is MDHEN and CDR2 SYDVKM. The CDR3 contains 12 residues. CDR3 sequence: CASYRTRYGYTF. CDR3 nucleotide sequence: TGTGCCAGCTATCGGACCCGCTATGGCTACACCTTC.

This clonotype was seen at least ten times. The J gene is TRBJ2-2, the V gene TRBV7-2; D may be TRBD1 (6 bases). Trimming stripped 5 bases from V and 0 bases from J, with 16 bases between. CDR1 is SGHTA, CDR2 FQGNSA, per germline. The CDR3 spans 17 residues. CDR3 nucleotides: TGTGCCAGCAGCCAGCCCCCGGACAGCCCGAACACCGGGGAGCTGTTTTTT. This encodes CASSQPPDSPNTGELFF. Combining the CDR3 with reference TRBV7-2 and TRBJ2-2 gives the whole variable domain GAGVSQSPSNKVTEKGKDVELRCDPISGHTALYWYRQSLGQGLEFLIYFQGNSAPDKSGLPSDRFSAERTGGSVSTLTIQRTQQEDSAVYLCASSQPPDSPNTGELFFGEGSRLTVL.

This clonotype was seen ten or more times. The V gene is TRBV10-3, the J gene TRBJ1-1; tentatively, D is TRBD1 (6 bases). Germline V CDR1 and CDR2: ENHRY, SYGVKD. Trimming removed 0 bases from V and 3 bases from J, with 8 bases in between. CDR3 size: 14 residues. In nucleotides, the CDR3 is TGTGCCATCAGTGAGTCGAAGGGGGACACTGAAGCTTTCTTT. It is translated as CAISESKGDTEAFF.

This clonotype was seen many times. The chain couples TRBV20-1 to TRBJ2-4; 8 bases match TRBD1. Germline trimming cut 6 bases from V and 2 bases from J; bases unmatched to any gene: 6. Looked up from germline, CDR1 is DFQATT and CDR2 is SNEGSKA (reference sequence). The CDR3 has 14 amino acids. DNA for the CDR3: TGCAGTGCCAAGACAGGGGTTTCCAAAAACATTCAGTACTTC. This gives the protein CSAKTGVSKNIQYF.

This clonotype was detected ten times or more. The chain has TRBV20-1 and TRBJ2-3, with 8 bases matching TRBD2. The CDR3 spans 15 residues. The V gene end was trimmed by 6 bases and the J gene end by 6 bases; junction bases not matched to a gene: 14. Germline-derived CDR1 and CDR2 are DFQATT and SNEGSKA (reference sequence). The CDR3 DNA reads as TGCAGTGCCTCCAGCGGGGGTGGGTTCGGGGATACGCAGTATTTT. Translating it yields CSASSGGGFGDTQYF.

This clonotype was counted between two and nine times. J is TRBJ2-5 and V is TRBV6-2 or TRBV6-3; possibly TRBD1 or TRBD2 for D (5 bases each). The V gene lost 2 bases and the J gene lost 6 bases, with 16 bases spanning the gap. CDR3 length: 15 amino acids. Germline V gene sequence: CDR1 MNHEY, CDR2 SVGEGT. The CDR3 DNA is TGTGCCAGCAGTTACGAGGGGCGTCTCAGGAAGACCCAGTACTTC. It codes for CASSYEGRLRKTQYF.